These 3 T cell receptor beta chains were all obtained from the same sample, sequenced in a study of T cell responses to AZD1222 COVID-19 vaccine (dated by TCRdb to the early 2020s). Library creation used the immunoSEQ multiplex PCR assay. Held by TCRdb, this immuneACCESS table contains in-frame sequences only and omits some clones. Under half of the omission traces to an unresolved V gene where checked; the cause of the rest is unknown. Here the sample has about 120,000 clones; around 93% occur a single time. The ten largest account for approximately 5.1% of the sample. What the time point label conveys for this sample: about 28 days (+/-7) after the second vaccine dose. This material consisted of peripheral blood, taken 28 days after the second AZD1222 dose. The source of these receptors is an adult who received the AZD1222 COVID-19 vaccine.

This chain connects TRBV6-5 to TRBJ2-7; 7 nucleotides match TRBD2. The V segment lost 6 bases and the J segment 1 base; nucleotides outside the gene matches: 9. Germline V gene sequence: CDR1 MNHEY, CDR2 SVGAGI. The CDR3 is 15 amino acids. The CDR3 DNA sequence: TGTGCCAGCAGGGGCGGCGGGAGACATTCCTACGAGCAGTACTTC. It translates to CASRGGGRHSYEQYF.

This clone has only a few counts. The rearrangement links TRBV2 to TRBJ1-1; D remains ambiguous. Germline V CDR1 and CDR2: SNHLY, FYNNEI. The CDR3 totals 13 residues. The V end was cut by 4 bases, the J end by 5 bases, with 11 bases between. This chain's CDR3 is CASSGQISTEAFF. CDR3 sequence (DNA): TGTGCCAGCAGTGGTCAAATTTCTACTGAAGCTTTCTTT.

This clone was counted a single time. The chain employs TRBV5-1 and TRBJ2-2; 11 bases align to TRBD1. V lost 3 bases to trimming and J lost 6 bases; unmatched junction nucleotides: 4. The germline V gene has CDR1 SGHRS and CDR2 YFSETQ. The length of the CDR3 is 15 residues. CDR3 residues: CASSSGQGGSGELFF. The CDR3 bases are TGCGCCAGCAGCTCGGGACAGGGGGGTTCCGGGGAGCTGTTTTTT.